Sequencing of this TCR beta chain was carried out in a study of cytomegalovirus exposure and HLA in healthy donors. Notes on the study in general: There were several of the most significant clusters that appeared linked to common viral pathogens in a later analysis.

J was trimmed by 13 bases and V by 3 bases; bases with no gene match: 6. Germline V lookup: CDR1 SNHLY, CDR2 FYNNEI. CDR3 length equals 13 residues. A word on this clone: Its antigen remains unknown.

Amplification used 60 Vbeta primers and 13 Jbeta primers. This table comes from immunoSEQ multiplex PCR, and its TCRdb copy is limited to in-frame clones, with some not included. The sample has some 140,000 clones. The sequenced sample was PBMCs. The chain carries TRBV2 and TRBJ1-4, with 9 bases identical to TRBD1. This sequence originates from a woman between 55 and 75 years old in good health and CMV-seronegative. CDR3 protein: CASSEDRGRGLFF. CDR3 DNA: TGTGCCAGCAGTGAGGACAGGGGTCGGGGACTGTTTTTT.